This entry concerns a single TCR beta chain. This clone's antigen is unknown. Nothing much larger sits one base from this clone, and base qualities are not available. The library was built by means of PCR. TCRdb records NextSeq 500 as the sequencer. TCRdb reworked the public reads: Q25 trimming with fastp, MiXCR clone assembly, productive beta chains retained. All rows with the same CDR3 protein become a single entry with the most common DNA and genes. For this sample there are approximately 4,500 distinct CDR3 sequences; under 45% appear just once. Roughly 30% of the sample rests with the top ten. The data belong to a study of immune characterization of retroperitoneal liposarcoma (dated by TCRdb to about 2019). Trimming costs V 2 bases and J 1 base, and their ends lie 11 bases apart. Counted from cysteine to phenylalanine, this CDR3 has 15 amino acids. The CDR3 DNA has 45 bases and is translated from base 1.

Sample: tumor tissue. This clonotype was sampled from a male donor with retroperitoneal liposarcoma. This chain is built from TRBV12-3 or TRBV12-4 and TRBJ1-1, with an unclear D gene assignment. DNA sequence: TGTGCCAGCAGTTTACCCCCGCGGCAGAACACTGAAGCTTTCTTT. It encodes CASSLPPRQNTEAFF.